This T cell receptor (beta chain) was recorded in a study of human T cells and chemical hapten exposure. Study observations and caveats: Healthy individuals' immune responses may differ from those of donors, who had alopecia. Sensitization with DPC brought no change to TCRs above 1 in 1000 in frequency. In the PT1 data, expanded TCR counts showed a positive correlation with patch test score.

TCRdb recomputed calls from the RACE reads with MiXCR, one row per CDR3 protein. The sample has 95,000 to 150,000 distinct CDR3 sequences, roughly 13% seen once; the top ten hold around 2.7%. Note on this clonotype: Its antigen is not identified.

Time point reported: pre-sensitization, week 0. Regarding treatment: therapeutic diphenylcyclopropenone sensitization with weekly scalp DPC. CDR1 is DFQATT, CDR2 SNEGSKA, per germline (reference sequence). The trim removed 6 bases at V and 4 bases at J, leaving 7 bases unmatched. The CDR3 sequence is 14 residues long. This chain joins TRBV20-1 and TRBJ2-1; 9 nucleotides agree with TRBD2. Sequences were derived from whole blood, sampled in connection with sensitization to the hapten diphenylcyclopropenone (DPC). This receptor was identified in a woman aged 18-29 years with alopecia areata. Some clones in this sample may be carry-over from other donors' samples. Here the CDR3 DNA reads TGCAGTGCCCCCCTAGCGGGGTCTTACAATGAGCAGTTCTTC. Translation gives CSAPLAGSYNEQFF.